This is a list of T cell receptor beta chains from one sample in a study of T cell repertoires in cytomegalovirus infection. Via MiXCR, TCRdb re-called the reads, giving one row per CDR3 protein. Among a few hundred thousand distinct CDR3 sequences listed, 25% to 30% were seen once. Their cognate antigens are unknown. The specimen comprised cultured PBMCs, sampled from culture after CMV antigen stimulation. These receptors were collected from a human donor in good health (CMV status not recorded). Some clones in this sample may be carry-over from other donors' samples. Both conserved end residues are part of each CDR3. A D gene is named only where the DNA matches it firmly. A row's size may be missing; if present it is once, few, many or a size class.

J gene: TRBJ1-4
V gene: TRBV27
clone size: few
CDR3 length: 16
D gene: TRBD1
CDR3 DNA: TGTGCCAGCAGCAAAACGGGACAGCAACAAAATGAAAAACTGTTTTTT
CDR3 protein: CASSKTGQQQNEKLFF

J gene: TRBJ1-6
V gene: TRBV7-9
clone size: NA
CDR3 length: 13
D gene: NA
CDR3 DNA: TGTGCCAGCAGCCCCGTGCCAGATTCACCCCTCCACTTT
CDR3 protein: CASSPVPDSPLHF

J gene: TRBJ2-3
V gene: TRBV7-4
clone size: NA
CDR3 length: 15
D gene: NA
CDR3 DNA: TGTGCCAGCAGACACCGGGACGGCAGCACAGATACGCAGTATTTT
CDR3 protein: CASRHRDGSTDTQYF

J gene: TRBJ1-2
V gene: TRBV19
clone size: NA
CDR3 length: 16
D gene: TRBD1
CDR3 DNA: TGTGCCAGTAGTGTCGACAGGGGACTAGCTGGCTATGGCTACACCTTC
CDR3 protein: CASSVDRGLAGYGYTF

J gene: TRBJ1-2
V gene: TRBV28
clone size: NA
CDR3 length: 13
D gene: NA
CDR3 DNA: TGTGCCAGCAGCCGCCCTGGGGGCTACGGCTACACCTTC
CDR3 protein: CASSRPGGYGYTF

J gene: TRBJ2-3
V gene: TRBV7-6
clone size: NA
CDR3 length: 15
D gene: NA
CDR3 DNA: TGTGCCAGCGCCGGGCGGGACTCGAGCACAGATACGCAGTATTTT
CDR3 protein: CASAGRDSSTDTQYF

J gene: TRBJ2-2
V gene: TRBV6-1
clone size: NA
CDR3 length: 14
D gene: NA
CDR3 DNA: TGTGCCAGCAGTGTGACCGGGAACACCGGGGAGCTGTTTTTT
CDR3 protein: CASSVTGNTGELFF

J gene: TRBJ2-5
V gene: TRBV6-8
clone size: NA
CDR3 length: 15
D gene: TRBD2
CDR3 DNA: TGTGCCAGCAGTCGAAGGACTAGCGGGAGTGAGACCCAGTACTTC
CDR3 protein: CASSRRTSGSETQYF

J gene: TRBJ1-2
V gene: TRBV12-3/TRBV12-4
clone size: few
CDR3 length: 15
D gene: NA
CDR3 DNA: TGTGCCAGCAGTTTAGAAGCAGGGCCCCTTGGGGGCTACACCTTC
CDR3 protein: CASSLEAGPLGGYTF

J gene: TRBJ1-1
V gene: TRBV7-9
clone size: NA
CDR3 length: 16
D gene: NA
CDR3 DNA: TGTGCCAGCAGCTCTCTGGGTGGGGTGCGGAGTACTGAAGCTTTCTTT
CDR3 protein: CASSSLGGVRSTEAFF

J gene: TRBJ2-7
V gene: TRBV12-5
clone size: NA
CDR3 length: 15
D gene: NA
CDR3 DNA: TGTGCTAGTGGTTTGGTAGCCCGTCGAGGAAACGAGCAGTACTTC
CDR3 protein: CASGLVARRGNEQYF

J gene: TRBJ2-7
V gene: TRBV7-6
clone size: NA
CDR3 length: 12
D gene: NA
CDR3 DNA: TGTGCCAGCAGCTTAGAGGCAGGGCCGAAGAACTTC
CDR3 protein: CASSLEAGPKNF

J gene: TRBJ2-7
V gene: TRBV20-1
clone size: many
CDR3 length: 14
D gene: TRBD2
CDR3 DNA: TGCAGTGCTAGAGAGGGGAGCGGGAGAGACGAGCAGTACTTC
CDR3 protein: CSAREGSGRDEQYF

J gene: TRBJ1-5
V gene: TRBV4-1
clone size: NA
CDR3 length: 16
D gene: NA
CDR3 DNA: TGCGCCAGCAGCCAAGATTTGCAGGTGGGCAATCAGCCCCAGCATTTT
CDR3 protein: CASSQDLQVGNQPQHF

J gene: TRBJ2-1
V gene: TRBV11-2
clone size: NA
CDR3 length: 15
D gene: TRBD2
CDR3 DNA: TGTGCCAGCAGCCTTAAGGGCGGGGGGGCGGATGAGCAGTTCTTC
CDR3 protein: CASSLKGGGADEQFF

J gene: TRBJ2-2
V gene: TRBV6-5
clone size: once
CDR3 length: 11
D gene: NA
CDR3 DNA: TGTGCCAGCAGCGTGGGTACGGAGCTGTTTTTT
CDR3 protein: CASSVGTELFF

J gene: TRBJ2-2
V gene: TRBV6-6
clone size: NA
CDR3 length: 14
D gene: NA
CDR3 DNA: TGTGCCAGCAGTCAGGACCTTGGAACCGGGGAGCTGTTTTTT
CDR3 protein: CASSQDLGTGELFF

J gene: TRBJ2-7
V gene: TRBV6-6
clone size: few
CDR3 length: 14
D gene: TRBD2
CDR3 DNA: TGTGCCAGCAACCCCGGGACTAGCGGCTACGAGCAGTACTTC
CDR3 protein: CASNPGTSGYEQYF

J gene: TRBJ1-4
V gene: TRBV27
clone size: NA
CDR3 length: 14
D gene: NA
CDR3 DNA: TGTGCCAGCAGTTTCTTTTCAACTAATGAAAAACTGTTTTTT
CDR3 protein: CASSFFSTNEKLFF

J gene: TRBJ2-2
V gene: TRBV7-9
clone size: few
CDR3 length: 14
D gene: NA
CDR3 DNA: TGTGCCAGCAGCTTCCTCTCGAACACCGGGGAGCTGTTTTTT
CDR3 protein: CASSFLSNTGELFF

J gene: TRBJ1-5
V gene: TRBV28
clone size: NA
CDR3 length: 15
D gene: TRBD1
CDR3 DNA: TGTGCCAGCAGTCCCGGGACAGGGATTGATCAGCCCCAGCATTTT
CDR3 protein: CASSPGTGIDQPQHF

J gene: TRBJ1-6
V gene: TRBV5-4
clone size: NA
CDR3 length: 18
D gene: TRBD1
CDR3 DNA: TGTGCCAGCAGCAACAATCGGGTCTCGGGACAGGATAATTCACCCCTCCACTTT
CDR3 protein: CASSNNRVSGQDNSPLHF

J gene: TRBJ2-1
V gene: TRBV25-1
clone size: few
CDR3 length: 12
D gene: NA
CDR3 DNA: TGTGCCAGCAGCTACAGGGTTTCTGAGCAGTTCTTC
CDR3 protein: CASSYRVSEQFF

J gene: TRBJ1-2
V gene: TRBV27
clone size: many
CDR3 length: 13
D gene: NA
CDR3 DNA: TGTGCCAGCACGAGGGGTCCCAACTATGGCTACACCTTC
CDR3 protein: CASTRGPNYGYTF

J gene: TRBJ2-5
V gene: TRBV10-3
clone size: NA
CDR3 length: 15
D gene: TRBD2
CDR3 DNA: TGTGCCTCTAGACCCGGCGGGAGGGCCCAAGAGACCCAGTACTTC
CDR3 protein: CASRPGGRAQETQYF

J gene: TRBJ2-2
V gene: TRBV10-3
clone size: NA
CDR3 length: 15
D gene: NA
CDR3 DNA: TGTGCCATCAGTGAGTCCCCCTTTAACACCGGGGAGCTGTTTTTT
CDR3 protein: CAISESPFNTGELFF

J gene: TRBJ1-5
V gene: TRBV5-1
clone size: NA
CDR3 length: 14
D gene: NA
CDR3 DNA: TGCGCCAGCAGCTTGGAGGGGCTCAATCAGCCCCAGCATTTT
CDR3 protein: CASSLEGLNQPQHF

J gene: TRBJ2-7
V gene: TRBV20-1
clone size: few
CDR3 length: 14
D gene: TRBD2
CDR3 DNA: TGCAGTGCTGCGACCGGGACTAGAGCCTACGAGCAGTACTTC
CDR3 protein: CSAATGTRAYEQYF

J gene: TRBJ2-2
V gene: TRBV5-1
clone size: NA
CDR3 length: 15
D gene: NA
CDR3 DNA: TGCGCCAGCAGCGGTGAGGGGTTTAACACCGGGGAGCTGTTTTTT
CDR3 protein: CASSGEGFNTGELFF

J gene: TRBJ2-7
V gene: TRBV19
clone size: few
CDR3 length: 17
D gene: NA
CDR3 DNA: TGTGCCAGTAGTTCGTTGGGAGAGGGCAGCGGCGCCTACGAGCAGTACTTC
CDR3 protein: CASSSLGEGSGAYEQYF

J gene: TRBJ1-3
V gene: TRBV6-6
clone size: few
CDR3 length: 16
D gene: TRBD1
CDR3 DNA: TGTGCCAGCAGTTACTTGAGGACAGGGACTGGAAACACCATATATTTT
CDR3 protein: CASSYLRTGTGNTIYF

J gene: TRBJ1-2
V gene: TRBV5-5
clone size: NA
CDR3 length: 17
D gene: NA
CDR3 DNA: TGTGCCAGCAGCTTGGATGGGTATGAGGCAGGGAAGAATGGCTACACCTTC
CDR3 protein: CASSLDGYEAGKNGYTF

J gene: TRBJ1-3
V gene: TRBV6-5
clone size: few
CDR3 length: 13
D gene: TRBD1
CDR3 DNA: TGTGCCAGCAGTTACGACAGGGCCAACACCATATATTTT
CDR3 protein: CASSYDRANTIYF

J gene: TRBJ2-7
V gene: TRBV19
clone size: few
CDR3 length: 13
D gene: NA
CDR3 DNA: TGTGCCAGTACCGCGGGGCTCGCCTACGAGCAGTACTTC
CDR3 protein: CASTAGLAYEQYF

J gene: TRBJ2-1
V gene: TRBV2
clone size: few
CDR3 length: 16
D gene: TRBD2
CDR3 DNA: TGTGCCAGCAGCCAGCTAGCGGGAGGGCCGGTAGGTGAGCAGTTCTTC
CDR3 protein: CASSQLAGGPVGEQFF

J gene: TRBJ2-7
V gene: TRBV2
clone size: NA
CDR3 length: 12
D gene: NA
CDR3 DNA: TGTGCCAGCAGTGAAGGTCTTGGGGAGCAGTACTTC
CDR3 protein: CASSEGLGEQYF

J gene: TRBJ2-1
V gene: TRBV18
clone size: many
CDR3 length: 16
D gene: NA
CDR3 DNA: TGTGCCAGCTCACCCTGGGCAGGGGGAGGAGGCAATGAGCAGTTCTTC
CDR3 protein: CASSPWAGGGGNEQFF

J gene: TRBJ1-2
V gene: TRBV27
clone size: NA
CDR3 length: 16
D gene: TRBD1
CDR3 DNA: TGTGCCAGCAGTTTATCGTCAGGGGGCGTCAACTATGGCTACACCTTC
CDR3 protein: CASSLSSGGVNYGYTF

J gene: TRBJ2-2
V gene: TRBV7-9
clone size: few
CDR3 length: 15
D gene: TRBD2
CDR3 DNA: TGTGCCAGCACCCGGGAGGGGTTAGTCGCCGGGGAGCTGTTTTTT
CDR3 protein: CASTREGLVAGELFF

J gene: TRBJ2-3
V gene: TRBV29-1
clone size: NA
CDR3 length: 12
D gene: NA
CDR3 DNA: TGCAGCGTTGAAGGAAACGCAGATACGCAGTATTTT
CDR3 protein: CSVEGNADTQYF

J gene: TRBJ2-6
V gene: TRBV20-1
clone size: few
CDR3 length: 14
D gene: NA
CDR3 DNA: TGCAGTGCTATTCTAGAATCTGGGGCCAACGTCCTGACTTTC
CDR3 protein: CSAILESGANVLTF

J gene: TRBJ2-1
V gene: TRBV7-2
clone size: NA
CDR3 length: 14
D gene: NA
CDR3 DNA: TGTGCCAGCAGCTACCGGGGCAGGGGCAATGAGCAGTTCTTC
CDR3 protein: CASSYRGRGNEQFF

J gene: TRBJ1-6
V gene: TRBV5-4
clone size: NA
CDR3 length: 15
D gene: NA
CDR3 DNA: TGTGCCAGCAGCTTGGATTTGGGACGGAATTCACCCCTCCACTTT
CDR3 protein: CASSLDLGRNSPLHF

J gene: TRBJ2-1
V gene: TRBV20-1
clone size: few
CDR3 length: 16
D gene: TRBD2
CDR3 DNA: TGCAGTGCTACAGGACTAGCGGGGGGATCCTACAATGAGCAGTTCTTC
CDR3 protein: CSATGLAGGSYNEQFF

J gene: TRBJ2-1
V gene: TRBV20-1
clone size: few
CDR3 length: 17
D gene: NA
CDR3 DNA: TGCAGTGCTAGAGATCCGTCTCAGCGCCCCTGGACGGATGAGCAGTTCTTC
CDR3 protein: CSARDPSQRPWTDEQFF

J gene: TRBJ2-3
V gene: TRBV28
clone size: NA
CDR3 length: 17
D gene: TRBD2
CDR3 DNA: TGTGCCAGCAGTCCGACCCTTTGGCGGGAGGGTTCCGATACGCAGTATTTT
CDR3 protein: CASSPTLWREGSDTQYF

J gene: TRBJ1-6
V gene: TRBV7-9
clone size: NA
CDR3 length: 14
D gene: NA
CDR3 DNA: TGTGCCAGCGCCCAAGGGTCCAGGAATTCACCCCTCCACTTT
CDR3 protein: CASAQGSRNSPLHF

J gene: TRBJ1-1
V gene: TRBV3-1
clone size: NA
CDR3 length: 14
D gene: NA
CDR3 DNA: TGTGCCAGCAGCCAAGGGGGGATTAACACTGAAGCTTTCTTT
CDR3 protein: CASSQGGINTEAFF

J gene: TRBJ2-7
V gene: TRBV18
clone size: NA
CDR3 length: 14
D gene: NA
CDR3 DNA: TGTGCCAGCTCACCGGGGGAGGTGACCCACGAGCAGTACTTC
CDR3 protein: CASSPGEVTHEQYF

J gene: TRBJ1-1
V gene: TRBV12-3/TRBV12-4
clone size: few
CDR3 length: 15
D gene: NA
CDR3 DNA: TGTGCCAGCAGTGCCCCCCCCGAAGAGAACACTGAAGCTTTCTTT
CDR3 protein: CASSAPPEENTEAFF

J gene: TRBJ2-1
V gene: TRBV7-2
clone size: NA
CDR3 length: 16
D gene: NA
CDR3 DNA: TGTGCCAGCAGCCCGGCGGTAGGGGGGTTGTACAATGAGCAGTTCTTC
CDR3 protein: CASSPAVGGLYNEQFF

J gene: TRBJ1-6
V gene: TRBV27
clone size: few
CDR3 length: 13
D gene: NA
CDR3 DNA: TGTGCCAGCAGAGACAGTCAGGTCTCACCCCTCCACTTT
CDR3 protein: CASRDSQVSPLHF

J gene: TRBJ1-4
V gene: TRBV2
clone size: NA
CDR3 length: 12
D gene: NA
CDR3 DNA: TGTGCCAGCAGTGGAGGGATGGAAAAACTGTTTTTT
CDR3 protein: CASSGGMEKLFF

J gene: TRBJ2-1
V gene: TRBV2
clone size: NA
CDR3 length: 14
D gene: NA
CDR3 DNA: TGTGCCAGCAGGCGTCGGGGCACCTACAATGAGCAGTTCTTC
CDR3 protein: CASRRRGTYNEQFF